Listed below are T cell receptor beta chains from one sample, sequenced in a study of control samples from healthy donors and cancer patients. The repertoire was sequenced with immunoSEQ multiplex PCR; TCRdb's copy has only in-frame clones and lacks some. The repertoire holds about 150,000 clones, with almost 90% as singletons. The sequenced material came from blood. The receptors were sampled from a man aged 18 to 30 in good health. CDR3s include the opening cysteine and the closing phenylalanine or tryptophan. A D gene is named only where the DNA matches it firmly. Clone size appears in some rows only: once, few, many, or a class for an expanded clone.

V gene	clone size	J gene	D gene	CDR3 protein	CDR3 DNA
TRBV12-3/TRBV12-4	.	TRBJ1-5	.	CASSLGDQPQHF	TGTGCCAGCAGTTTAGGGGATCAGCCCCAGCATTTT
TRBV6-2/TRBV6-3	.	TRBJ1-1	.	CASSYGGTGPKGTEAFF	TGTGCCAGCAGTTACGGGGGTACAGGCCCAAAAGGGACTGAAGCTTTCTTT
TRBV29-1	.	TRBJ2-5	.	CSVEGQDQETQYF	TGCAGCGTTGAAGGACAGGACCAAGAGACCCAGTACTTC
TRBV21-1	once	TRBJ1-2	.	CASSAQRGTSYGYTF	TGTGCCAGCAGCGCCCAAAGGGGGACTTCATATGGCTACACCTTC
TRBV5-1	.	TRBJ2-4	.	CASSVLLGAKNIQYF	TGCGCCAGCAGCGTTCTGCTGGGGGCCAAAAACATTCAGTACTTC
TRBV16	.	TRBJ1-2	TRBD1	CASSQTGEIYGYTF	TGTGCCAGCAGCCAGACAGGGGAGATCTATGGCTACACCTTC
TRBV13	.	TRBJ2-2	.	CASRYGSGELFF	TGTGCCAGCAGATATGGCTCCGGGGAGCTGTTTTTT
TRBV7-8	.	TRBJ1-6	.	CASSLAQGYSPLHF	TGTGCCAGCAGCTTGGCACAGGGTTATTCACCCCTCCACTTT
TRBV6-5	.	TRBJ2-3	.	CASSPKWSTDTQYF	TGTGCCAGCAGCCCCAAATGGAGCACAGATACGCAGTATTTT
TRBV19	.	TRBJ2-3	.	CASRSGSGTDTQYF	TGTGCCAGTAGGTCAGGGTCCGGCACAGATACGCAGTATTTT
TRBV4-2	once	TRBJ1-1	.	CASSPQPSLENTEAFF	TGTGCCAGCAGCCCCCAGCCTTCATTGGAGAACACTGAAGCTTTCTTT
TRBV19	.	TRBJ1-5	.	CASSKQANQPQHF	TGTGCCAGTAGTAAGCAGGCAAATCAGCCCCAGCATTTT
TRBV28	.	TRBJ2-7	.	CASSFREYTYEQYF	TGTGCCAGCAGTTTCCGGGAATACACCTACGAGCAGTACTTC
TRBV15	.	TRBJ1-2	.	CATSRVRDYGYTF	TGTGCCACCAGCAGAGTCAGGGACTATGGCTACACCTTC
TRBV30	.	TRBJ2-6	.	CARFGPGMSGANVLTF	TGTGCCCGCTTTGGGCCAGGGATGAGTGGGGCCAACGTCCTGACTTTC
TRBV28	.	TRBJ1-5	.	CASSFQGLGNQPQHF	TGTGCCAGCAGCTTTCAGGGGTTGGGAAATCAGCCCCAGCATTTT
TRBV7-2	.	TRBJ1-3	.	CASSLVNTIYF	TGTGCCAGCAGCTTAGTCAACACCATATATTTT
TRBV9	.	TRBJ1-3	.	CASSASSGNTIYF	TGTGCCAGCAGCGCTAGCTCTGGAAACACCATATATTTT
TRBV28	.	TRBJ1-2	.	CAVGPNLSYGYTF	TGTGCCGTGGGGCCTAACCTCTCCTATGGCTACACCTTC
TRBV7-3	.	TRBJ2-2	TRBD2	CASSRSGGAPGELFF	TGTGCCAGCAGCCGTAGCGGGGGGGCCCCCGGGGAGCTGTTTTTT
TRBV28	.	TRBJ2-1	TRBD2	CASSSTSPNEQFF	TGTGCCAGCAGCTCGACTAGCCCCAATGAGCAGTTCTTC
TRBV4-3	.	TRBJ2-2	TRBD2	CASSQDSGGGTGELFF	TGCGCCAGCAGCCAAGATAGCGGGGGGGGCACCGGGGAGCTGTTTTTT
TRBV5-4	.	TRBJ2-2	TRBD2	CASSYDPSGANTGELFF	TGTGCCAGCAGCTACGATCCAAGCGGGGCAAACACCGGGGAGCTGTTTTTT
TRBV18	once	TRBJ2-5	TRBD1	CASSLPGQQETQYF	TGTGCCAGCTCACTGCCGGGACAGCAAGAGACCCAGTACTTC
TRBV5-4	once	TRBJ1-2	.	CASSRTDYGYTF	TGTGCCAGCAGCCGGACGGACTATGGCTACACCTTC
TRBV6-2/TRBV6-3	.	TRBJ1-2	TRBD1	CASSPDRGGYTF	TGTGCCAGCAGCCCTGACAGGGGCGGCTACACCTTC
TRBV7-9	.	TRBJ2-3	.	CASSPDVGLTDTQYF	TGTGCCAGCAGCCCCGATGTGGGCCTCACAGATACGCAGTATTTT
TRBV6-5	.	TRBJ1-6	TRBD1	CASMGGRQGNSPLHF	TGTGCCAGCATGGGGGGGAGACAGGGGAACTCACCCCTCCACTTT
TRBV2	.	TRBJ2-5	.	CASSERSAWGGTQYF	TGTGCCAGCAGTGAACGTTCGGCTTGGGGCGGGACCCAGTACTTC
TRBV7-2	.	TRBJ2-2	TRBD2	CASSLAGRVTGELFF	TGTGCCAGCAGCTTAGCGGGGAGGGTCACCGGGGAGCTGTTTTTT
TRBV4-2	.	TRBJ1-3	.	CASSQDRSLGNTIYF	TGTGCCAGCAGCCAAGATCGAAGTTTAGGAAACACCATATATTTT
TRBV6-2/TRBV6-3	.	TRBJ1-1	TRBD1	CASSYGPGGSTEAFF	TGTGCCAGCAGTTACGGTCCAGGGGGGAGCACTGAAGCTTTCTTT
TRBV28	.	TRBJ2-7	TRBD2	CASSLGLGGGPTYEQYF	TGTGCCAGCAGTTTGGGGTTGGGCGGGGGGCCGACCTACGAGCAGTACTTC
TRBV6-2/TRBV6-3	few	TRBJ1-5	.	CASSYSTQPQHF	TGTGCCAGCAGTTACTCGACTCAGCCCCAGCATTTT
TRBV5-6	.	TRBJ2-7	.	CASSLTGAYEQYF	TGTGCCAGCAGCTTGACAGGAGCCTACGAGCAGTACTTC
TRBV27	.	TRBJ2-7	.	CASSPGPPPYEQYF	TGTGCCAGCAGTCCCGGACCGCCGCCCTACGAGCAGTACTTC
TRBV7-2	once	TRBJ1-1	.	CASSTEPNTEAFF	TGTGCCAGCAGCACCGAACCGAACACTGAAGCTTTCTTT
TRBV15	few	TRBJ2-5	.	CATSPGGGQRGTETQYF	TGTGCCACCAGCCCAGGGGGGGGGCAGCGGGGGACTGAGACCCAGTACTTC
TRBV4-1	few	TRBJ2-7	.	CASSHPGDRSYEQYF	TGCGCCAGCAGCCACCCAGGGGACCGGTCCTACGAGCAGTACTTC
TRBV6-6	.	TRBJ2-1	.	CAGSRGRSYNEQFF	TGTGCCGGGTCTCGGGGCCGCTCCTACAATGAGCAGTTCTTC
TRBV15	.	TRBJ2-7	.	CATSRAGGLSYEQYF	TGTGCCACCAGCAGAGCCGGGGGCCTCTCCTACGAGCAGTACTTC
TRBV11-1	.	TRBJ2-7	.	CASSLVGSYEQYF	TGTGCCAGCAGCTTAGTGGGGTCCTACGAGCAGTACTTC
TRBV28	.	TRBJ2-2	.	CASSLRGFRSGELFF	TGTGCCAGCAGTTTAAGGGGTTTTCGGTCCGGGGAGCTGTTTTTT
TRBV7-2	.	TRBJ2-7	.	CASSLAKTSSGYEQYF	TGTGCCAGCAGCTTAGCGAAGACCTCCAGCGGCTACGAGCAGTACTTC
TRBV19	.	TRBJ1-1	.	CASSITGGGNTEAFF	TGTGCCAGTAGTATTACAGGAGGGGGAAACACTGAAGCTTTCTTT
TRBV4-3	.	TRBJ1-3	.	CASSQEIPAVSSGNTIYF	TGCGCCAGCAGCCAAGAAATCCCGGCAGTCAGCTCTGGAAACACCATATATTTT
TRBV30	.	TRBJ2-5	TRBD1	CAWSPGQGYQETQYF	TGTGCCTGGAGTCCGGGACAGGGGTACCAAGAGACCCAGTACTTC
TRBV7-9	.	TRBJ1-4	.	CASTDARFGEKLFF	TGTGCCAGCACCGACGCCAGGTTTGGTGAAAAACTGTTTTTT
TRBV2	.	TRBJ2-7	.	CASSEAVGGLTLYEQYF	TGTGCCAGCAGTGAAGCTGTTGGGGGCCTGACCCTTTACGAGCAGTACTTC
TRBV7-2	.	TRBJ1-1	TRBD1	CASSLVQGASTEAFF	TGTGCCAGCAGCTTAGTTCAGGGGGCGAGTACTGAAGCTTTCTTT
TRBV5-5	.	TRBJ1-6	TRBD1	CASSTGQGANSPLHF	TGTGCCAGCAGCACCGGACAGGGGGCTAATTCACCCCTCCACTTT
TRBV9	.	TRBJ2-1	.	CASSIWDSGAYNEQFF	TGTGCCAGCAGCATCTGGGACAGCGGGGCCTACAATGAGCAGTTCTTC
TRBV24-1	.	TRBJ1-5	.	CATQRGSNQPQHF	TGTGCCACCCAACGCGGTAGCAATCAGCCCCAGCATTTT
TRBV7-9	.	TRBJ2-1	TRBD1	CASSYNRDRGSYNEQFF	TGTGCCAGCAGCTATAACCGGGACAGGGGCTCCTACAATGAGCAGTTCTTC
TRBV18	.	TRBJ2-5	.	CASSPTGPRETQYF	TGTGCCAGCTCACCCACAGGGCCACGGGAGACCCAGTACTTC
TRBV10-3	few	TRBJ2-7	.	CATQLLESSYEQYF	TGTGCCACCCAACTTCTAGAAAGCTCCTACGAGCAGTACTTC
TRBV5-6	.	TRBJ2-1	.	CASSFGRTLRGQFF	TGTGCCAGCAGCTTCGGTAGGACCCTACGGGGGCAGTTCTTC
TRBV7-3	.	TRBJ1-2	.	CASSLAQGGGYTF	TGTGCCAGCAGCTTAGCACAGGGTGGTGGCTACACCTTC
TRBV11-1	.	TRBJ2-2	TRBD2	CASSSSGGDRNGELFF	TGTGCCAGCAGCTCCAGCGGGGGGGATCGGAACGGGGAGCTGTTTTTT
TRBV18	.	TRBJ2-1	TRBD2	CASSPTRTRKASGTNEQFF	TGTGCCAGCTCGCCCACCAGGACCAGAAAGGCTAGCGGGACCAATGAGCAGTTCTTC